These T cell receptor beta chains were read from a single sample in a study of T cell responses to AZD1222 COVID-19 vaccine. The assay was immunoSEQ multiplex PCR, and TCRdb's table has in-frame clones only and misses some. The table records about 89,000 clones, 89% of them present only once. The sample consisted of peripheral blood, taken 28 days after the second AZD1222 dose. Receptors originate from an adult who received the AZD1222 COVID-19 vaccine. CDR3s include the opening cysteine and the closing phenylalanine or tryptophan. D genes are given only for firm matches.

j_call | v_call | d_call | cdr3_aa
TRBJ1-5 | TRBV27 | TRBD1 | CASSSKGQISNQPQHF
TRBJ1-4 | TRBV7-7 | . | CASSLAGGVEEKLFF
TRBJ2-5 | TRBV28 | TRBD2 | CASSPQTSGRQETQYF
TRBJ1-1 | TRBV7-3 | . | CASRTDRNTEAFF
TRBJ1-1 | TRBV2 | TRBD1 | CASSKGIGTGDTEAFF
TRBJ1-4 | TRBV9 | TRBD1 | CASSPTTLEDRGIGHEKLFF
TRBJ2-1 | TRBV5-1 | TRBD2 | CASSSPGGTNEQFF
TRBJ2-7 | TRBV3-1/TRBV3-2 | . | CASSPPGAAPSYEQYF
TRBJ1-2 | TRBV7-9 | . | CASSSETGTLYGYTF
TRBJ2-2 | TRBV6-5 | . | CASRLDLTGELFF
TRBJ1-1 | TRBV6-5 | . | CASSYGWKDTEAFF
TRBJ1-5 | TRBV2 | . | CASSEGWFGEGREPQHF
TRBJ2-7 | TRBV5-5 | TRBD1 | CASSSQGQSFEQYF
TRBJ1-5 | TRBV19 | . | CASKGEGQQPQHF
TRBJ1-2 | TRBV29-1 | . | CSAGQVDGYTF
TRBJ1-5 | TRBV2 | . | CASSGRPQNQPQHF
TRBJ1-1 | TRBV14 | TRBD1 | CASSQAMALKQGRMNTEAFF
TRBJ2-7 | TRBV18 | TRBD1 | CASSPVGTGIYEQYF
TRBJ2-1 | TRBV5-3 | TRBD2 | CATIPTEAGGWNEQFF
TRBJ1-2 | TRBV5-1 | . | CASSVKTPREDGYTF
TRBJ2-3 | TRBV9 | . | CASSVARGGSTDTQYF
TRBJ2-2 | TRBV4-3 | . | CASSQDNGSGELFF
TRBJ1-6 | TRBV2 | . | CASSELGSPKALHF
TRBJ1-5 | TRBV4-1 | TRBD1 | CASSQEVTGGQPQHF
TRBJ2-1 | TRBV7-8 | TRBD2 | CASSSQPGLGHYNEQFF
TRBJ2-7 | TRBV5-1 | . | CASSLTGHSYEQYF
TRBJ2-1 | TRBV2 | TRBD2 | CASGSGTTSYNEQFF
TRBJ1-1 | TRBV5-6 | . | CASSFRAEAFF
TRBJ2-1 | TRBV7-9 | . | CASLRPDIADNEQFF
TRBJ1-1 | TRBV4-3 | . | CASSQVAGTEAFF
TRBJ2-2 | TRBV7-2 | TRBD2 | CASSLQGLAVNTGELFF
TRBJ2-3 | TRBV29-1 | . | CSVEREADTQYF
TRBJ1-1 | TRBV7-3 | . | CASSLTGANTEAFF
TRBJ1-6 | TRBV11-3 | . | CASSPKGRQNSPLHF
TRBJ1-2 | TRBV6-5 | . | CASSLTAPGDGYTF
TRBJ1-6 | TRBV28 | . | CASSPRRTARSISYNSPLHF
TRBJ1-2 | TRBV11-2 | . | CASSPTNSFYTF
TRBJ2-1 | TRBV7-2 | . | CASSLAGGYEQFF
TRBJ2-1 | TRBV4-1 | TRBD2 | CASSQDGATSGGHNEQFF
TRBJ2-7 | TRBV2 | TRBD1 | CASSEGTNRGVAYEQYF
TRBJ2-7 | TRBV11-3 | . | CASSPTPGSYEQYF
TRBJ1-5 | TRBV28 | . | CASSLSRGRQPQHF
TRBJ2-7 | TRBV3-1/TRBV3-2 | . | CASSYPWTHEQYF
TRBJ2-2 | TRBV3-1/TRBV3-2 | . | CASSQRDWELFF
TRBJ2-5 | TRBV10-3 | . | CAINRADRPGETQYF
TRBJ2-3 | TRBV7-2 | TRBD2 | CASSPVASGGAGTQYF
TRBJ2-3 | TRBV7-9 | . | CAHRASNTDTQYF
TRBJ2-7 | TRBV7-8 | TRBD2 | CASSPGASGGSMRKSYEQYF
TRBJ2-3 | TRBV27 | . | CASSLGDSTDTQYF
TRBJ1-3 | TRBV2 | . | CASSPISGNTIYF
TRBJ2-7 | TRBV7-3 | . | CASSLHYEQYF
TRBJ2-7 | TRBV27 | TRBD2 | CASRAGTSGTYEQYF
TRBJ2-7 | TRBV12-5 | TRBD2 | CASGWGGIPEQYF
TRBJ2-7 | TRBV14 | TRBD1 | CASSPLGQGFYEQYF
TRBJ1-2 | TRBV7-2 | TRBD1 | CASSFPKGAGGYTF